This T cell receptor beta chain was recovered during a study of T-cell memory formation after mild COVID-19. Study-level information: TCR clustering was largely donor specific.

This clonotype has a handful of counts. Its antigen is currently unknown. Study-level results: Balance between CD4 and CD8 was seen in clones contracting day 15 to 85, and a CD4+ lean was seen in later expanders. Researchers report contracting CD4+ clones mostly in CM and EM, with CD8+ clones in EMRA.

TCRdb called the 5' RACE reads again in MiXCR, with one record for every CDR3 protein. The sample yields about 400,000 distinct CDR3 sequences, about 22% seen once. The material sequenced was PBMCs or a T cell subset sorted from them (not recorded which). The sequence derives from an adult woman who had mild COVID-19 (a few samples of this study predate the infection). Cell type and time point are not known.

The CDR3 DNA sequence: TGTGCCAGCAGCGGACAGCTCTCCAACTATGGCTACACCTTC. Translating it yields CASSGQLSNYGYTF. This sequence joins TRBV12-3 or TRBV12-4 and TRBJ1-2; a weak D match, TRBD1 (6 bases). CDR3 length equals 14 residues. V lost 6 bases and J 2 bases, leaving 13 bases between the germline ends.